This paragraph reports one TCR beta chain. Which antigen it targets is not known. Base qualities were left out, and no much larger clone turns up one base away. V loses 0 bases, J loses 6 bases, and the germline ends lie 8 bases apart. CDR1 SGHVS and CDR2 FQNEAQ were looked up in the germline V gene. From the cysteine up to the phenylalanine, the CDR3 has a length of 13 residues. This entry keeps only the CDR3 DNA: 39 bases, framed from base 1. This specimen belongs to a study of blood T cell repertoires in COVID-19 (dated by TCRdb to about 2020). Notes on the research overall: Samples covering the acute and convalescent phases of COVID-19 were provided by collaborators in the United States, Italy and Spain. The prospective study material was composed of cDNA or gDNA derived from T cells, B-cell-depleted T cells, or PBMCs. Subjects who had been exposed to COVID-19, were actively infected with it, or had recovered from it provided the deeply sampled blood TCRbeta repertoires that made up the dataset. The repertoires were made available in a free public database intended to serve as a resource for research on the immune response to SARS-CoV-2. Samples were obtained from the ongoing ImmuneRACE study (first 160 participants) and from over 1,000 subjects provided by 6 global collaborators. A de-identified subject ID, COVID-19 status, age in years and sex were almost always included in the sample metadata. Where available, HLA class I and class II types were obtained from metadata supplied by the sample provider rather than from assay-based typing. Overall study results and their limits: How much clinical and demographic metadata was included differed by source and by participant, and the metadata was provided uncurated.

In the prospective study, participants were about 18 to 95 years old, resided in about 25 geographic areas of the United States, and were enrolled through a virtual design. In the prospective study, participants were assigned to cohorts based on the clinical history participants reported in a screening survey and a study questionnaire. Recovered participants in ImmuneRACE Cohort 3 were defined by two consecutive negative NP/OP PCR tests, clearance by a healthcare professional, or resolution of symptoms. Each participant in the prospective study had whole blood, serum and a nasopharyngeal or oropharyngeal swab collected by mobile phlebotomists. Over an approximately 2-month period, participants in the prospective study had the option of providing additional blood draws and questionnaires. Prospective study blood samples were shipped either frozen or at room temperature before DNA extraction. The immunoSEQ Assay, a bias-controlled multiplex PCR, was used to amplify TCRbeta CDR3 regions from genomic DNA. Turning to the authors' computational methods: The number of nucleated cells in each sample was estimated by amplification of reference gene primers within the assay. To quantify the absolute abundance of each unique TCRbeta CDR3 rearrangement, sequence reads were collapsed and filtered. For each sample, productive Simpson clonality was calculated by taking the square root of Simpson's diversity index across productive rearrangements. In its TCRdb copy, this immuneACCESS table keeps in-frame sequences only and misses some clones. Where compared with another copy, unresolved V genes explain less than half of these, and the others have no known cause. For V, J and clone size, that table is used; D and trimming come from the DNA. The sample includes about 200,000 clones, with roughly 90% observed a single time. The ten largest make up 7.5% to 10% of the sample.

This clonotype was obtained from a young woman who had recovered from COVID-19. The rearrangement joined TRBV7-8 to TRBJ1-1; confidence is insufficient to name the D gene. The sequenced material came from PBMCs or T cells enriched from blood (not recorded which). The DNA sequence follows: TGTGCCAGCAGCTTAGCCGGGGATCCTGAAGCTTTCTTT. Its product reads: CASSLAGDPEAFF.